Listed here is a single TCR beta chain. In this sample, this clonotype turned up a few times. The antigen it binds to is not known. It has no much larger one-base neighbor in the sample; base qualities were not kept. What this sample's treatment or condition label stands for: in vitro stimulation with specific CMV peptide epitopes to enrich CMV-specific T cells. These data are taken from a study of T cell repertoires in cytomegalovirus infection (dated by TCRdb to 2018 to 2020). Regarding the study in general: Alongside well-studied HLA-B-restricted epitopes, the peptide stimulations were aimed at recently identified HLA-C-restricted CMV epitopes, whose presentation resists viral immunomodulation. The HLA type of each donor mattered for the analysis, because public TCR beta signatures pointed to carriage of CMV infection along with the matching HLA type.

Points the paper makes about the study in general: Carriers of CMV infection plus the relevant HLA type were discriminated by the cumulative frequency of public TCR beta family members in the study cohort and in an independent roughly 340-donor cohort. In the ex vivo response, HLA-C-restricted CMV-specific TCR beta clonotypes were dominant, and in two of eight donors the single most frequent clonotype came from this HLA-C-restricted group.

From cysteine to phenylalanine, the CDR3 is 15 amino acids long. Only the CDR3 part of the read is kept: 45 bases, read in frame from the first base. The germline V gene sets CDR1 to SNHLY and CDR2 to FYNNEI. Trimming leaves V shorter by 4 bases and J shorter by 0 bases, with the junction holding 3 bases beyond the gene matches. For sequencing, an Illumina HiSeq 1500 was employed. The public reads were run again by TCRdb, first through fastp at Q25 and then through MiXCR, and only productive beta chains were kept. Entries are consolidated by CDR3 protein sequence, retaining the most common genes and DNA. In all, the sample holds around 750,000 distinct CDR3 sequences, and around a third of those were seen once. Of the sample, around 11% is held by the ten largest clones.

The sample was cultured CD8+ T cells from PBMCs, taken from culture after CMV antigen stimulation. The sequence links TRBV2 to TRBJ2-1; TRBD2 agrees with 7 junctional bases. This receptor was taken from a human donor in good health (CMV status not recorded). Some clones in this sample may be carry-over from other donors' samples. The DNA sequence follows: TGTGCCAGCAGTGGGCGGGGGAGCTCCTACAATGAGCAGTTCTTC. This codes for CASSGRGSSYNEQFF.